This T cell receptor beta chain was recorded in a study of T cells after yellow fever vaccination. Study-level background: Preparation of the low-cell-number fractions used SMART-Seq v4 Ultra Low Input. Overall study results and limits: Booster samples showed a return of most primary-vaccination clones (around 96% CD4, roughly 85% CD8).

Germline V lookup: CDR1 ENHRY, CDR2 SYGVKD. V gave up 4 bases and J gave up 3 bases, with 11 bases separating them. There are 14 residues in the CDR3. MiXCR, run by TCRdb on the 5' RACE reads, gives a single entry per CDR3 protein. The sample consists of about 580,000 distinct CDR3 sequences, roughly a sixth of them appearing once. For this clonotype: Its target is unknown.

Here the sequenced sample was PBMCs, taken around 5 days after the first yellow fever vaccination. The receptor comes from a man between 18 and 29 years old who received the YFV17D yellow fever vaccine. The chain combines TRBV10-3 with TRBJ2-3, with D perhaps matching TRBD1 or TRBD2 (6 bases each). This CDR3 is CAISVGGDTDTQYF. The CDR3, as DNA: TGTGCCATCAGTGTGGGGGGCGATACAGATACGCAGTATTTT.